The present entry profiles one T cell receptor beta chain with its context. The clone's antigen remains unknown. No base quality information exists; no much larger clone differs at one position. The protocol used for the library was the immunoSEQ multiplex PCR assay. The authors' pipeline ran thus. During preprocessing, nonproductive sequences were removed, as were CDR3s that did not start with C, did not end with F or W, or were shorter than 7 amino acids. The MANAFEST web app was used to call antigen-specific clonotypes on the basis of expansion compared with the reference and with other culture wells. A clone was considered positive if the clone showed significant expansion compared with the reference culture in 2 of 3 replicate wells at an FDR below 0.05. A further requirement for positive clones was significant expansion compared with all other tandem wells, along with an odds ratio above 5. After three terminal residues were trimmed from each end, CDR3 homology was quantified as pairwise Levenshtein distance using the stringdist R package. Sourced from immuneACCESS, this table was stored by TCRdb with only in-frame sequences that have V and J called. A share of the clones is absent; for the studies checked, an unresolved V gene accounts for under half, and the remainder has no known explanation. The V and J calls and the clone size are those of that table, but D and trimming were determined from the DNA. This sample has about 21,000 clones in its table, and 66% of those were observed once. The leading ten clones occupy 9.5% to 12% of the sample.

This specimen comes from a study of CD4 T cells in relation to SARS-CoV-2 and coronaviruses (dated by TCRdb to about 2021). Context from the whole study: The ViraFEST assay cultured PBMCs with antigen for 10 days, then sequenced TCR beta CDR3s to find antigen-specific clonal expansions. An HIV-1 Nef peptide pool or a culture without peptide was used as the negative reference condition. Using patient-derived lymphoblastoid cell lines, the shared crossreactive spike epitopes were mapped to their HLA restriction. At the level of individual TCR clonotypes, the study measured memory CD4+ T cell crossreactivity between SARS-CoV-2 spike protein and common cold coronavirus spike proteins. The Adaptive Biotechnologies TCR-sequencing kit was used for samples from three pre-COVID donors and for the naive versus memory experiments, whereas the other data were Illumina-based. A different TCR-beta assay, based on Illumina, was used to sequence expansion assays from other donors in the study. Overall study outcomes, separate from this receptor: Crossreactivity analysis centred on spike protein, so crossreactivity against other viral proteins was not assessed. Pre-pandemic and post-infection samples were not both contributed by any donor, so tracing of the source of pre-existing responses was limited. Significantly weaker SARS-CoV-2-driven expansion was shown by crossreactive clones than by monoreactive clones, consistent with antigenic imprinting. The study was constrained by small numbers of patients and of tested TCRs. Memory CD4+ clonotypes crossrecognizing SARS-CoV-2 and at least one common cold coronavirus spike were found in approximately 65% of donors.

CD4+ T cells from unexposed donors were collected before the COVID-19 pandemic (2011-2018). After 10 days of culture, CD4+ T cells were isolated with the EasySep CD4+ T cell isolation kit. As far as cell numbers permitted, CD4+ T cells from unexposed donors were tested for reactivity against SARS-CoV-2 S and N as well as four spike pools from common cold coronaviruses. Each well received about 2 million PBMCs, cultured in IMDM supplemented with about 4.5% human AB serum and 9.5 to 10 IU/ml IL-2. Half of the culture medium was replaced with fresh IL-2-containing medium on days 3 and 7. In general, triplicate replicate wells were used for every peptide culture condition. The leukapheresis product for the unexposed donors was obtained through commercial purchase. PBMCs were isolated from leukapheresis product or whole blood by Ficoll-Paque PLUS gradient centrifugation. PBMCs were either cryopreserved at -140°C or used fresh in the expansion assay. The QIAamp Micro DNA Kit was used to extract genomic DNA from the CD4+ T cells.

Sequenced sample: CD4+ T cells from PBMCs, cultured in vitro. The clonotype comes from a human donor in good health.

The nucleotide sequence is given as TGTGCCATCAGTGAGCCTCCCGACAGCTTAGGGGCTTTCTTT. It translates as CAISEPPDSLGAFF. The chain is encoded by TRBV10-3 joined to TRBJ1-1, with a weak D call of TRBD1 (5 bases match). The CDR3 covers 14 residues, taking in both the cysteine and the phenylalanine. Of the read, only the CDR3 DNA is kept; its 42 bases are in frame from base 1. Taken from the germline V gene, the CDR1 and CDR2 loops are ENHRY and SYGVKD. V loses 2 bases, J loses 11 bases, and the germline ends lie 18 bases apart.